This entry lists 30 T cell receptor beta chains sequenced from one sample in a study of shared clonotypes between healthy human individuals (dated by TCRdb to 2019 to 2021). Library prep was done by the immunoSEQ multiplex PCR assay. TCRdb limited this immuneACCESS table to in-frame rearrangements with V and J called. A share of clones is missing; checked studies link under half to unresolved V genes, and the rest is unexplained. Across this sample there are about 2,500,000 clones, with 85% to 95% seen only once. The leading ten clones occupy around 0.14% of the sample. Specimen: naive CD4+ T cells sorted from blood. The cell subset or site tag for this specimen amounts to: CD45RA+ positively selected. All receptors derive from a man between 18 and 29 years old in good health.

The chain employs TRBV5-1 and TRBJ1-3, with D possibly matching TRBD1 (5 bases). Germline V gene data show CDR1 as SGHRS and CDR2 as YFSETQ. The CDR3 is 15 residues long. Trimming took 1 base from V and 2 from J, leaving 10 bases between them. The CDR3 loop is CASSLTAGTGNTIYF. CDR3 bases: TGCGCCAGCAGCTTGACTGCAGGGACTGGAAACACCATATATTTT.

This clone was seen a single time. Here the CDR3 reads CAWSVLLGGNTEAFF. The DNA for the CDR3 is TGTGCCTGGAGTGTACTGCTTGGGGGGAACACTGAAGCTTTCTTT. This rearrangement joins TRBV30 to TRBJ1-1; D perhaps matches TRBD1 (5 bases). The germline CDR1 and CDR2 sequences are GTSNPN and SVGIG (reference sequence). The CDR3 consists of 15 residues. V was cut by 0 bases and J by 1 base, with 12 bases left in between.

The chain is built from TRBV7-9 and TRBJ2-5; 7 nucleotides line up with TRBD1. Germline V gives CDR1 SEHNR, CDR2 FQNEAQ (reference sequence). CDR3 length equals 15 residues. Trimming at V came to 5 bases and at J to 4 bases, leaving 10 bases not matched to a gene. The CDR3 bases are TGTGCCAGCAGCCGATGGGACAGCCCTGGAGAGACCCAGTACTTC. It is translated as CASSRWDSPGETQYF.

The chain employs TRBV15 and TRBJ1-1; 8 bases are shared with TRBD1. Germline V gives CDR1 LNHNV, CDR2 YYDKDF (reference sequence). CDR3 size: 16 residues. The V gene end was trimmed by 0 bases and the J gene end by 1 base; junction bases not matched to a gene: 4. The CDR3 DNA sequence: TGTGCCACCAGCAGAGATAAGACAGGGGCGAACACTGAAGCTTTCTTT. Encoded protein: CATSRDKTGANTEAFF.

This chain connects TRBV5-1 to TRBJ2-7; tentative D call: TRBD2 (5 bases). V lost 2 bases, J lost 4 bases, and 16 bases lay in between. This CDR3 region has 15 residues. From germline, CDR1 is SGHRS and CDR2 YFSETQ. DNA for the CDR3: TGCGCCAGCAGCTTTAGTAGTGGGAGTGCGTACGAGCAGTACTTC. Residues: CASSFSSGSAYEQYF.

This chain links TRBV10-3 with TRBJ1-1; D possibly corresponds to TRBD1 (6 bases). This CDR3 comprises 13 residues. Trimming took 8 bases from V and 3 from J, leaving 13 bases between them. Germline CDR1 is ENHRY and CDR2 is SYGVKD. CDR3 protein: CAIRWGADTEAFF. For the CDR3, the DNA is TGTGCCATCCGATGGGGGGCGGACACTGAAGCTTTCTTT.

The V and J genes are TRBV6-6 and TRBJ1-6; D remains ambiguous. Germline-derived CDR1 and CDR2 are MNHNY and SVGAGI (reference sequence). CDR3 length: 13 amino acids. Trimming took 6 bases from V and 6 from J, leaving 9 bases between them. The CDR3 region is CASRESVNSPLHF. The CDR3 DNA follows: TGTGCCAGCAGGGAGAGCGTTAATTCACCCCTCCACTTT.

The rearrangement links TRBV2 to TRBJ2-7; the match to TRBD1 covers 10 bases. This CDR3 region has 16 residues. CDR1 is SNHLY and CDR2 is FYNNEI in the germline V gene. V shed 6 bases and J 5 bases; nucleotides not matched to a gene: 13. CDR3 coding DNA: TGTGCCAGCAGCGGAGGGGCCGGGACAGGGGACCACGAGCAGTACTTC. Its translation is CASSGGAGTGDHEQYF.

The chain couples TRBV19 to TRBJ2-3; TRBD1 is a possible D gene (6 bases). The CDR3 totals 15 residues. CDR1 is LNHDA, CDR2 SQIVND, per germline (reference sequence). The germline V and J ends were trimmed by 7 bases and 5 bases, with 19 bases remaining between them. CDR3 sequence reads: CASNLEGGSRDTQYF. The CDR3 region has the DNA TGTGCCAGTAACCTGGAAGGGGGATCCAGAGATACGCAGTATTTT.

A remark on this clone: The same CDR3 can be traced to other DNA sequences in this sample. The CDR3 DNA is TGCGCCAGCAGCTTACCTGGAGATACGCAGTATTTT. Translated: CASSLPGDTQYF. This rearrangement joins TRBV5-1 to TRBJ2-3, with D unclear. In germline, CDR1 is SGHRS, CDR2 YFSETQ. The V end lost 2 bases, the J end lost 5 bases, and 6 bases lay between the germline ends. The CDR3 is made up of 12 amino acids.

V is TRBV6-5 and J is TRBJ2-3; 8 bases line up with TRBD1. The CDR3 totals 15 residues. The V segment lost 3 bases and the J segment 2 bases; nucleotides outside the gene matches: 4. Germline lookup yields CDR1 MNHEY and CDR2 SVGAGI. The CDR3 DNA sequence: TGTGCCAGCAGTTATGGACAGGGATTCACAGATACGCAGTATTTT. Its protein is CASSYGQGFTDTQYF.

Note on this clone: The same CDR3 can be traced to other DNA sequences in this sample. The CDR3 DNA reads TGTGCCATCAGCGGGGGAGGGACCGGGGAGCTGTTTTTT. It specifies CAISGGGTGELFF. The V gene is TRBV10-3, the J gene TRBJ2-2; TRBD2 agrees at 7 bases. The CDR3 runs 13 residues. CDR1 and CDR2 from the germline V gene are ENHRY and SYGVKD. Trimming took 6 bases from V and 5 from J; bases not matched to a gene: 3.

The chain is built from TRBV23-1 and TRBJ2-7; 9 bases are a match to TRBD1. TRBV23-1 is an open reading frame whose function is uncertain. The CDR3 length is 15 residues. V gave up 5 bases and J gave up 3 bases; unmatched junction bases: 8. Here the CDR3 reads CASSRDRVGGYEQYF. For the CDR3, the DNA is TGCGCCAGCAGTAGGGACAGGGTAGGGGGCTACGAGCAGTACTTC.

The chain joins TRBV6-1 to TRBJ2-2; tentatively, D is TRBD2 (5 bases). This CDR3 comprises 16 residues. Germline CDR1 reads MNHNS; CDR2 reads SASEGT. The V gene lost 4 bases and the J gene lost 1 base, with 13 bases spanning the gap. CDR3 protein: CASSVGIGVNTGELFF. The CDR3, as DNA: TGTGCCAGCAGTGTCGGGATTGGGGTGAACACCGGGGAGCTGTTTTTT.

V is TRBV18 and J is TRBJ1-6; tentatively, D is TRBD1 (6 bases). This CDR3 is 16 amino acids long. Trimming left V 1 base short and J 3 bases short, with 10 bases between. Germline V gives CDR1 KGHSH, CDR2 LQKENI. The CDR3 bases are TGTGCCAGCTCACCACTGCCAGGGGTCTATAATTCACCCCTCCACTTT. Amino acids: CASSPLPGVYNSPLHF.

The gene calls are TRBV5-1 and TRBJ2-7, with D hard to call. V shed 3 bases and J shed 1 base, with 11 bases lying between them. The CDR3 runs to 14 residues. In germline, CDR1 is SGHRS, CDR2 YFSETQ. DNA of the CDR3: TGCGCCAGCAGCTCGGCGGCGGAATCCTACGAGCAGTACTTC. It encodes CASSSAAESYEQYF.

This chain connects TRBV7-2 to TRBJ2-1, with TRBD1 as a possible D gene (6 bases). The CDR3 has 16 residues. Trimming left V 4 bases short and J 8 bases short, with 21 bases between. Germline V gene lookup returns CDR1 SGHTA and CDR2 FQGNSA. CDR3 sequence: CASSSRQVGRVDEQFF. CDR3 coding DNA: TGTGCCAGCAGCTCCAGACAGGTTGGTCGAGTAGATGAGCAGTTCTTC.

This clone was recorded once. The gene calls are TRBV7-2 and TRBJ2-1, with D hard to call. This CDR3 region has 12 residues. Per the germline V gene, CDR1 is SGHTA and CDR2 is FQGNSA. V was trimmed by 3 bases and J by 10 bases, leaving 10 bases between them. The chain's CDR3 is CASSFDGQEQFF. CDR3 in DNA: TGTGCCAGCAGCTTCGACGGGCAGGAGCAGTTCTTC.

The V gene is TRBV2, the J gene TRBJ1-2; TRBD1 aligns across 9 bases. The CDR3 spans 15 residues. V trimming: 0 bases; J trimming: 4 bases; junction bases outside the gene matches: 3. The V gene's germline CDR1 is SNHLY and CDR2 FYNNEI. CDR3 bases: TGTGCCAGCAGTGAAGCAAGGACAGGGGTCTATGGCTACACCTTC. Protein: CASSEARTGVYGYTF.

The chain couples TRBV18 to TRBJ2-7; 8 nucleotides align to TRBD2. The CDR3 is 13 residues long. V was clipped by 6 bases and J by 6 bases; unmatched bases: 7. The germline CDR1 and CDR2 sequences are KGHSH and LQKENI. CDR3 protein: CASSTGGPSEQYF. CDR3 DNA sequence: TGTGCCAGCTCGACGGGGGGGCCCTCCGAGCAGTACTTC.

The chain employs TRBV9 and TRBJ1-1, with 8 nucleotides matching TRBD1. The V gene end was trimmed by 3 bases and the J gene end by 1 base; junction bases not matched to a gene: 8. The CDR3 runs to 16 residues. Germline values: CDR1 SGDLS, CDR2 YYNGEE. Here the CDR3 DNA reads TGTGCCAGCAGCGACCTGACGACAGGGGCGAACACTGAAGCTTTCTTT. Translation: CASSDLTTGANTEAFF.

The DNA of the CDR3 is TGTGCCAGCACCATTGGACGGTCGAGGAATTCACCCCTCCACTTT. This gives the protein CASTIGRSRNSPLHF. The rearrangement links TRBV28 to TRBJ1-6; D is undetermined. Germline V gene lookup returns CDR1 MDHEN and CDR2 SYDVKM. With 7 bases removed from V and 7 bases from J, the gap between germline ends came to 17 bases. This CDR3 region has 15 residues.

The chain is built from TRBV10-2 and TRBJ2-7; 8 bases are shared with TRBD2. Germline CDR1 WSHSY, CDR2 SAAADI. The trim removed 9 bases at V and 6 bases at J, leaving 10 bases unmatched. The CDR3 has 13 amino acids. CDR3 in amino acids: CASGRGDSPEQYF. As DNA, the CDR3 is TGCGCCAGTGGGCGGGGGGACTCTCCCGAGCAGTACTTC.

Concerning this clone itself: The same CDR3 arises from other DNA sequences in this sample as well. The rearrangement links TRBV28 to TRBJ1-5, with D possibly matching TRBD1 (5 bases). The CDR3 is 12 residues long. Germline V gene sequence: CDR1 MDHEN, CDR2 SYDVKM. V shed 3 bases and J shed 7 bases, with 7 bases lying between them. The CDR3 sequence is CASSFRDQPQHF. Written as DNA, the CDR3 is TGTGCCAGCAGTTTCCGGGACCAGCCCCAGCATTTT.

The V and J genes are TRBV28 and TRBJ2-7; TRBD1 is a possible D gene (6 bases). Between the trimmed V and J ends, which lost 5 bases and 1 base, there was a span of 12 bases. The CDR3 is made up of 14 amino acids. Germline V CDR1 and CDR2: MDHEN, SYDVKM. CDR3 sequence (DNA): TGTGCCAGCAGTGTCTACAGGGCGTCCTACGAGCAGTACTTC. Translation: CASSVYRASYEQYF.

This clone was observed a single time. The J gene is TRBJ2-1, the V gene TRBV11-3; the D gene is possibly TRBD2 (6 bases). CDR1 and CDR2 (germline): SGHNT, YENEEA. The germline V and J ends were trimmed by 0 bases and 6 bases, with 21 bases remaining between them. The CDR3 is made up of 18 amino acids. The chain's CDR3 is CASSLDGFGGGRANEQFF. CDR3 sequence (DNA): TGTGCCAGCAGCTTAGATGGTTTTGGGGGAGGACGGGCCAATGAGCAGTTCTTC.

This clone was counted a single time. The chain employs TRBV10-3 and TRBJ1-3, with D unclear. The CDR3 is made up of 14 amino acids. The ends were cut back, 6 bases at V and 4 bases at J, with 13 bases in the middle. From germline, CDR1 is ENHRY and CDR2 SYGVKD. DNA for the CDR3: TGTGCCATCAGGGCCCAGGCAGACGGAAACACCATATATTTT. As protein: CAIRAQADGNTIYF.

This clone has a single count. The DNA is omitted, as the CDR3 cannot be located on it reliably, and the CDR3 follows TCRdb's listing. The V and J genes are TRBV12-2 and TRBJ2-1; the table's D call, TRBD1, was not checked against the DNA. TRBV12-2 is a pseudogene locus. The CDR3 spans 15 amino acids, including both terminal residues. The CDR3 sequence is CASRVGQGAGNEQFF.

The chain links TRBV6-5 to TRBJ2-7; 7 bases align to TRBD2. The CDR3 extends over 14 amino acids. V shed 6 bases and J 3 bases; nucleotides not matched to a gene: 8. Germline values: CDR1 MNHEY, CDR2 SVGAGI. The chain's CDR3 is CASRPGLGFYEQYF. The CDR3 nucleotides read TGTGCCAGCAGACCAGGACTAGGCTTCTACGAGCAGTACTTC.

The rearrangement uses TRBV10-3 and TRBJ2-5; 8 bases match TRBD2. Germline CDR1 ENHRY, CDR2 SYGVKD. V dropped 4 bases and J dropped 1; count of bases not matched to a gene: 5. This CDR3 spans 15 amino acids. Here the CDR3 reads CAISGGAGGQETQYF. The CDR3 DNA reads TGTGCCATCAGTGGAGGTGCGGGGGGCCAAGAGACCCAGTACTTC.